The next 20 T cell receptor beta chains were all read from a single sample in a study of T cells in Graves' hyperthyroidism and ophthalmopathy. There were TCR beta CDR3 regions amplified from RNA transcripts. The HTBI primer set drove a first-round RT-PCR of the TCR CDR3. TCRdb re-analysed the multiplex PCR reads in MiXCR, keeping a single row per CDR3 protein. The repertoire holds a few hundred thousand distinct CDR3 sequences, more than 11% seen once, with around 5.4% in the top ten. Input material: blood. The receptors derive from a woman aged 25 to 45 with Graves' hyperthyroidism that later progressed to Graves' ophthalmopathy.

In this sample, this clonotype turned up many times. The chain uses TRBV7-6 and TRBJ1-1, with 9 bases matching TRBD1. The V gene end was trimmed by 5 bases and the J gene end by 3 bases; junction bases not matched to a gene: 7. The length of the CDR3 is 15 residues. The germline V gene has CDR1 SGHVS and CDR2 FNYEAQ. The CDR3 nucleotides are TGTGCCAGCAGCCAGGGACAGGGTAAGGACACTGAAGCTTTCTTT. It encodes CASSQGQGKDTEAFF.

This clonotype appeared many times. The rearrangement uses TRBV6-2 or TRBV6-3 and TRBJ1-5; 8 bases align to TRBD1. Germline loops: CDR1 MNHEY, CDR2 SVGEGT. The V segment lost 4 bases and the J segment 0 bases; nucleotides outside the gene matches: 8. This CDR3 has 17 residues. The CDR3, as DNA: TGTGCCAGCAGTTTTTCAACAGGGGGATCTAGCAATCAGCCCCAGCATTTT. It yields the protein CASSFSTGGSSNQPQHF.

This clonotype has a count of ten or more. The chain recombines TRBV15 with TRBJ1-2, with D possibly matching TRBD1 (5 bases). Trimming shortened V by 4 bases and J by 5 bases, and 5 bases separated the two germline ends. In germline, CDR1 is LNHNV, CDR2 YYDKDF (reference sequence). The CDR3 has 11 amino acids. The CDR3 protein is CATSKGYGYTF. The CDR3 nucleotides are TGTGCCACCAGCAAGGGGTATGGCTACACCTTC.

This clonotype was recorded a few times. The J gene is TRBJ2-7, the V gene TRBV24-1; weak D call: TRBD1 (8 bases). V was pared by 7 bases and J by 5 bases, with 20 bases between. CDR1 is KGHDR, CDR2 SFDVKD, per germline. The CDR3 extends over 15 amino acids. The CDR3 DNA reads as TGTGCCACCAGCGCGGGGGAGACAGGGGTTAACGAGCAGTACTTC. Protein sequence: CATSAGETGVNEQYF.

Ten or more counts support this clonotype. The chain carries TRBV29-1 and TRBJ2-1; 9 bases are shared with TRBD2. Germline assignment: CDR1 SQVTM and CDR2 ANQGSEA. J gave up 4 bases and V 7 bases, and 5 bases lay outside the gene matches. The CDR3 is 13 residues long. The DNA of the CDR3 is TGCAGCGCCGATCTAGCGGGGTACAATGAGCAGTTCTTC. It translates to CSADLAGYNEQFF.

The chain recombines TRBV19 with TRBJ1-3; no firm D call. V was shortened by 1 base and J by 0 bases, with 7 bases between the two germline ends. From germline, CDR1 is LNHDA and CDR2 SQIVND (reference sequence). This CDR3 is built from 15 residues. The CDR3 sequence is CASSIAASSGNTIYF. In DNA form, the CDR3 reads TGTGCCAGTAGTATAGCAGCCTCCTCTGGAAACACCATATATTTT.

This clonotype was seen ten or more times. The chain joins TRBV28 to TRBJ2-1; no clear D gene. CDR3 length: 13 residues. CDR1 and CDR2 (germline): MDHEN, SYDVKM. The V gene lost 3 bases and the J gene lost 4 bases, with 7 bases spanning the gap. CDR3 nucleotide sequence: TGTGCCAGCAGTTTTTATTCTTACAATGAGCAGTTCTTC. Amino acids: CASSFYSYNEQFF.

This clonotype was found many times. The V and J genes are TRBV13 and TRBJ2-1; the D gene is possibly TRBD1 (6 bases). V was shortened by 5 bases and J by 5 bases, with 16 bases between the two germline ends. CDR1 is PRHDT, CDR2 FYEKMQ, per germline (reference sequence). The CDR3 is made up of 15 amino acids. The CDR3 bases are TGTGCCAGCAGCCCCGAAACACAGGGAAACAATGAGCAGTTCTTC. Translating it yields CASSPETQGNNEQFF.

For this clonotype: A much larger clone lies a single base off, so this may be a read error. The chain carries TRBV3-1 and TRBJ1-1; D unresolved. The CDR3 spans 15 residues. Germline lookup yields CDR1 LGHDT and CDR2 YNNKEL (reference sequence). The V end was cut by 1 base, the J end by 4 bases, with 13 bases between. The CDR3 spells CASSQVEGVSTEAFF. CDR3 in DNA: TGTGCCAGCAGCCAAGTTGAGGGAGTGAGCACTGAAGCTTTCTTT.

This clonotype was recorded many times. The rearrangement uses TRBV12-3 or TRBV12-4 and TRBJ1-2; unclear D gene. Trimming stripped 0 bases from V and 4 bases from J, with 15 bases between. The CDR3 is made up of 16 amino acids. Here the CDR3 DNA reads TGTGCCAGCAGTTTAGCGCTGGGTAGGCCACGCTATGGCTACACCTTC. Its protein is CASSLALGRPRYGYTF.

The chain couples TRBV9 to TRBJ2-7, with D hard to call. The end of the DNA fits TRBJ2-1 better, so the J call may be wrong. Germline V CDR1 and CDR2: SGDLS, YYNGEE. The CDR3 length is 14 residues. The CDR3 here is CASSVTERSYEQFF. The CDR3, as DNA: TGTGCCAGCAGCGTCACGGAGAGGTCCTACGAGCAGTTCTTC.

This clonotype was seen repeatedly, ten times or more. This rearrangement joins TRBV5-1 to TRBJ2-1; D is uncertain. The germline CDR1 and CDR2 sequences are SGHRS and YFSETQ. Deletions cut 3 bases from V and 8 bases from J, with 15 bases between. This CDR3 has 14 residues. The DNA for the CDR3 is TGCGCCAGCAGCTCACAGACCGGCCGCGATGAGCAGTTCTTC. This encodes CASSSQTGRDEQFF.

This clonotype was seen many times. This chain links TRBV19 with TRBJ1-2, with D hard to call. V lost 4 bases, J lost 4 bases, and 13 bases lay in between. Germline CDR1 LNHDA, CDR2 SQIVND (reference sequence). The CDR3 consists of 14 residues. CDR3: CASSTRSGTYGYTF. In DNA, the CDR3 is TGTGCCAGTAGTACCCGGTCAGGCACCTATGGCTACACCTTC. Supplemented by reference TRBV19 and TRBJ1-2, the full variable domain reads DGGITQSPKYLFRKEGQNVTLSCEQNLNHDAMYWYRQDPGQGLRLIYYSQIVNDFQKGDIAEGYSVSREKKESFPLTVTSAQKNPTAFYLCASSTRSGTYGYTFGSGTRLTVV.

The table lists this clonotype with a few counts. The CDR3 nucleotides read TGTGCCAGCAGTCAAGTTTGGGACAGCCTAAACTATGGCTACACCTTC. Translated: CASSQVWDSLNYGYTF. This chain joins TRBV6-1 and TRBJ1-2; 7 bases line up with TRBD1. This CDR3 is 16 amino acids long. V lost 5 bases and J lost 2; bases outside the gene matches: 11. In germline, CDR1 is MNHNS, CDR2 SASEGT.

This clonotype was picked up many times. The V gene is TRBV7-2, the J gene TRBJ2-2; 7 bases align to TRBD1. The CDR3 has 15 residues. The germline CDR1 and CDR2 sequences are SGHTA and FQGNSA. Trimming took 11 bases from V and 3 from J; bases not matched to a gene: 12. The CDR3 DNA reads TGTGCCTTAAAGAGGGGACAGACTGACACCGGGGAGCTGTTTTTT. Its translation: CALKRGQTDTGELFF.

This clonotype was observed many times. The chain couples TRBV7-2 to TRBJ1-2, with D tentatively TRBD1 (5 bases). Per germline, CDR1 SGHTA and CDR2 FQGNSA. V was cut by 5 bases and J by 0 bases, with 13 bases left in between. The CDR3 runs to 15 residues. The CDR3 here is CASSGGTAANYGYTF. The CDR3 DNA is TGTGCCAGCAGCGGAGGGACGGCTGCTAACTATGGCTACACCTTC.

This clonotype was counted at least ten times. The chain employs TRBV7-9 and TRBJ1-2; 8 positions match TRBD1. This CDR3 has 13 amino acids. Per germline, CDR1 SEHNR and CDR2 FQNEAQ (reference sequence). The V and J ends lost 1 base and 7 bases, in that order; junction bases with no gene match: 2. Here the CDR3 DNA reads TGTGCCAGCAGCTTAGAACAGGGGGTTGGCTACACCTTC. Amino acids: CASSLEQGVGYTF.

In this sample, this clonotype turned up many times. This sequence joins TRBV9 and TRBJ1-1, with 8 positions matching TRBD1. The germline CDR1 and CDR2 sequences are SGDLS and YYNGEE. V lost 4 bases and J lost 4; bases outside the gene matches: 12. This CDR3 contains 16 residues. CDR3 protein: CASSPRWTGRSTEAFF. Here the CDR3 DNA reads TGTGCCAGCAGCCCGCGATGGACAGGGAGAAGCACTGAAGCTTTCTTT. Supplemented by reference TRBV9 and TRBJ1-1, the full variable domain reads DSGVTQTPKHLITATGQRVTLRCSPRSGDLSVYWYQQSLDQGLQFLIQYYNGEERAKGNILERFSAQQFPDLHSELNLSSLELGDSALYFCASSPRWTGRSTEAFFGQGTRLTVV.

This clonotype showed up many times. The rearrangement links TRBV7-9 to TRBJ2-1; the D gene is possibly TRBD2 (5 bases). Trimming left V 1 base short and J 0 bases short, with 7 bases between. The CDR3 is 15 residues long. CDR1 and CDR2 from the germline V gene are SEHNR and FQNEAQ (reference sequence). The CDR3 DNA follows: TGTGCCAGCAGCTTAGGACGGGGCTCCTACAATGAGCAGTTCTTC. Residues: CASSLGRGSYNEQFF. The whole variable domain, remainder taken from reference TRBV7-9 and TRBJ2-1, is DTGVSQNPRHKITKRGQNVTFRCDPISEHNRLYWYRQTLGQGPEFLTYFQNEAQLEKSRLLSDRFSAERPKGSFSTLEIQRTEQGDSAMYLCASSLGRGSYNEQFFGPGTRLTVL.

This clonotype was observed many times. The gene calls are TRBV27 and TRBJ2-2; D may be TRBD1 or TRBD2 (6 bases each). Germline lookup yields CDR1 MNHEY and CDR2 SMNVEV (reference sequence). This CDR3 contains 12 residues. V was trimmed by 8 bases and J by 6 bases, leaving 10 bases between them. The CDR3 sequence: CASLRGAGELFF. CDR3 nucleotides: TGTGCCAGCTTGAGGGGGGCCGGGGAGCTGTTTTTT.